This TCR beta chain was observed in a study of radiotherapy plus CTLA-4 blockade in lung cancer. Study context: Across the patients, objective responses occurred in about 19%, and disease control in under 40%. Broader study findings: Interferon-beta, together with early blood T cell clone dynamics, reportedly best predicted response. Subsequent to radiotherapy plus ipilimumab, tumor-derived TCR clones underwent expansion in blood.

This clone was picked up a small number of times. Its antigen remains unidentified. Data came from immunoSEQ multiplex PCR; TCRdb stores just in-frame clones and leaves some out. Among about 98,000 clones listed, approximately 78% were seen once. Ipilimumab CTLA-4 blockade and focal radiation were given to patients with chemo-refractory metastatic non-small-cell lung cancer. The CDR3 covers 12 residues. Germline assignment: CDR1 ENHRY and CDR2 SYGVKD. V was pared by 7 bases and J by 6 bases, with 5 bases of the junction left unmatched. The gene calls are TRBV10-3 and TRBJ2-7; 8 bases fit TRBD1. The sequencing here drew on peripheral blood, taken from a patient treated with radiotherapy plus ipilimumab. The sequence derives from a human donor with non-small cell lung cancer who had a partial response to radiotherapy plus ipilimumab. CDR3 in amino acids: CAITQDRVEQYF. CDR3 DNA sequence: TGTGCCATCACCCAGGACAGGGTCGAGCAGTACTTC.